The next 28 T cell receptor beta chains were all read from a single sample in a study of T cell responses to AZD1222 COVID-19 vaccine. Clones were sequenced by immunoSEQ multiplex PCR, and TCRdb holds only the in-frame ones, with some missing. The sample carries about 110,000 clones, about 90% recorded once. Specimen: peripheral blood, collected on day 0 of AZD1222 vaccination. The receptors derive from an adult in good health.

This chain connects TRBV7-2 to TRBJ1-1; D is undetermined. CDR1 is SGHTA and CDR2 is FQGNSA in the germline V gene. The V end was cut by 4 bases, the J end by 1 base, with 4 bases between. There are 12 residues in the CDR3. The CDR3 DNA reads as TGTGCCAGCAGCTACAGGAACACTGAAGCTTTCTTT. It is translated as CASSYRNTEAFF.

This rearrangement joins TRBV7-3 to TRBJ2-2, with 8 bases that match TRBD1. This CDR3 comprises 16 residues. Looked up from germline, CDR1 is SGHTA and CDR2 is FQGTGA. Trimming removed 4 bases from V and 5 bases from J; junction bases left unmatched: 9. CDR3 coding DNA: TGTGCCAGCAGCTCATTTGGACAGGGAGGAACCGGGGAGCTGTTTTTT. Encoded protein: CASSSFGQGGTGELFF.

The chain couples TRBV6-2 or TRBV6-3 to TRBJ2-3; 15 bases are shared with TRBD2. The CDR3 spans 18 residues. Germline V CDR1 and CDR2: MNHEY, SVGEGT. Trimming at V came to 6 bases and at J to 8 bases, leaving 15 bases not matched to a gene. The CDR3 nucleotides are TGTGCCAGCAGCACCGGACTAGCGGGGGGGGCCCCAAGGGGTACGCAGTATTTT. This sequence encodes CASSTGLAGGAPRGTQYF.

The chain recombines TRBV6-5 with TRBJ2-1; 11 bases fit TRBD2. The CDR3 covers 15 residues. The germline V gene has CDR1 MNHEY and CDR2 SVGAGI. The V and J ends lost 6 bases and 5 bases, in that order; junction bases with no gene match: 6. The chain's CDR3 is CASSRGLAGHNEQFF. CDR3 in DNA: TGTGCCAGCAGCCGCGGACTAGCGGGCCACAATGAGCAGTTCTTC.

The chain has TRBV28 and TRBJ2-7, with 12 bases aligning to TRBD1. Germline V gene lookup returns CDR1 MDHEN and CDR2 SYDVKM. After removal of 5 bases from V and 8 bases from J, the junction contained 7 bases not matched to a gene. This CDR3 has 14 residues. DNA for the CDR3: TGTGCCAGCAGTCTGGGACAGGGGGCCTTCCAGCAGTACTTC. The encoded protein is CASSLGQGAFQQYF.

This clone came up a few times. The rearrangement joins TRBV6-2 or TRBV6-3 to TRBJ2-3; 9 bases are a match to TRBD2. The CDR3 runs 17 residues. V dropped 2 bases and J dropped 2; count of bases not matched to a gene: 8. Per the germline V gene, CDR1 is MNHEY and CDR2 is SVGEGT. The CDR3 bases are TGTGCCAGCAGTTACGGCGGACTAGCGTCCCTCACAGATACGCAGTATTTT. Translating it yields CASSYGGLASLTDTQYF.

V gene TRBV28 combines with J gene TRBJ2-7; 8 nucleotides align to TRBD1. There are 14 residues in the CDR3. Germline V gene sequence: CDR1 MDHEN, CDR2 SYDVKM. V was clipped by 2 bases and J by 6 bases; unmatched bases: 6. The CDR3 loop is CASSLGQGPREQYF. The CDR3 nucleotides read TGTGCCAGCAGTTTAGGACAGGGTCCACGCGAGCAGTACTTC. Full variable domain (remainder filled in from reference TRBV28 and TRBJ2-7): DVKVTQSSRYLVKRTGEKVFLECVQDMDHENMFWYRQDPGLGLRLIYFSYDVKMKEKGDIPEGYSVSREKKERFSLILESASTNQTSMYLCASSLGQGPREQYFGPGTRLTVT.

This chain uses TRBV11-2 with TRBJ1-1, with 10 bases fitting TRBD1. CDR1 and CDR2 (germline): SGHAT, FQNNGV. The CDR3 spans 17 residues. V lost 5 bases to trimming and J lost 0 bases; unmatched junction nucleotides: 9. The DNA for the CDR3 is TGTGCCAGCAGCGTACCGGGACAGGGGATCTTGAACACTGAAGCTTTCTTT. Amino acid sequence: CASSVPGQGILNTEAFF.

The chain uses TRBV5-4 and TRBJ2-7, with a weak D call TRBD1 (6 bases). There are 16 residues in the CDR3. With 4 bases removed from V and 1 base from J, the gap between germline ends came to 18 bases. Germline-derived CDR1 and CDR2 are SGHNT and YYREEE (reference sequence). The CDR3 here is CASSQDSRSLSYEQYF. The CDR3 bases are TGTGCCAGCAGCCAGGACAGCCGGAGCCTTTCCTACGAGCAGTACTTC.

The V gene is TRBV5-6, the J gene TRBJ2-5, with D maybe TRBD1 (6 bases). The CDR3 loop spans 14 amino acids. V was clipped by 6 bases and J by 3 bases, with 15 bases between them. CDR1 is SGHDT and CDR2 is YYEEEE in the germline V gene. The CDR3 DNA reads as TGTGCCAGCACCCCGGGAACAGGGAAAGAGACCCAGTACTTC. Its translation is CASTPGTGKETQYF. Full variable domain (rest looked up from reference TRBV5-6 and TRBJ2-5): DAGVTQSPTHLIKTRGQQVTLRCSPKSGHDTVSWYQQALGQGPQFIFQYYEEEERQRGNFPDRFSGHQFPNYSSELNVNALLLGDSALYLCASTPGTGKETQYFGPGTRLLVL.

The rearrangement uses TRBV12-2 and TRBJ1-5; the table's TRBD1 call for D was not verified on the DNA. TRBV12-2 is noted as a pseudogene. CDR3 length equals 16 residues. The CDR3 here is CASRLDRDYSNQPQHF. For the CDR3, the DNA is TGTGCAAGTCGCCTGGACAGGGATTATAGCAATCAGCCCCAGCATTTT.

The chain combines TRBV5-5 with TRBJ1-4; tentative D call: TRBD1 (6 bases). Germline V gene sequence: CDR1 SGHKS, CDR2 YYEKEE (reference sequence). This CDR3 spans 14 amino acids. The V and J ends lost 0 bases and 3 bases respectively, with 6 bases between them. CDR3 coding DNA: TGTGCCAGCAGCTTGGGGACAGCTAATGAAAAACTGTTTTTT. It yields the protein CASSLGTANEKLFF.

The CDR3 sequence is CSASIQRGQETQYF. The CDR3 region has the DNA TGCAGTGCTAGTATCCAGCGGGGCCAAGAGACCCAGTACTTC. V usage is TRBV20-1 and J usage is TRBJ2-5; 7 bases match TRBD2. From germline, CDR1 is DFQATT and CDR2 SNEGSKA (reference sequence). The CDR3 extends over 14 amino acids. Germline trimming cut 3 bases from V and 1 base from J; bases unmatched to any gene: 5.

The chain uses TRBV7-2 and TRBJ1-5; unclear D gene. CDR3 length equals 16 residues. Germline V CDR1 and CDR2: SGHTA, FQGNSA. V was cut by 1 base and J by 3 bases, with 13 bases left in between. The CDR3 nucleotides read TGTGCCAGCAGCTTAGGTGTCAGTCGACCCAATCAGCCCCAGCATTTT. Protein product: CASSLGVSRPNQPQHF. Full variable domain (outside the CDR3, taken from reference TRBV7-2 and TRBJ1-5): GAGVSQSPSNKVTEKGKDVELRCDPISGHTALYWYRQSLGQGLEFLIYFQGNSAPDKSGLPSDRFSAERTGGSVSTLTIQRTQQEDSAVYLCASSLGVSRPNQPQHFGDGTRLSIL.

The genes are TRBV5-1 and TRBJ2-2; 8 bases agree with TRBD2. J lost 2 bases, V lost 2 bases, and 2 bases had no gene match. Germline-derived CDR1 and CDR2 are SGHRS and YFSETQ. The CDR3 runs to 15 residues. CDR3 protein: CASSLVAGNTGELFF. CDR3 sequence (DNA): TGCGCCAGCAGCTTAGTAGCGGGAAACACCGGGGAGCTGTTTTTT.

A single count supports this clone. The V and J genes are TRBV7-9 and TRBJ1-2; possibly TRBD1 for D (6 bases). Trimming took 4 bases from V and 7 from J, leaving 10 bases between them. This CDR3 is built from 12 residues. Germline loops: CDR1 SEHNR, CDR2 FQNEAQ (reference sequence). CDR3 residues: CASSSGQSGYTF. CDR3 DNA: TGTGCCAGCAGCTCAGGACAGTCTGGCTACACCTTC.

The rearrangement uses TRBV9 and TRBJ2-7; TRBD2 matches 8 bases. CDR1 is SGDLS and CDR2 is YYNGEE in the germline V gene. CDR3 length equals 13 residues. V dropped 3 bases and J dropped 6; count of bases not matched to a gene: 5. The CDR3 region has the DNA TGTGCCAGCAGCGAGGGACTAGTAGGCGAGCAGTACTTC. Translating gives CASSEGLVGEQYF.

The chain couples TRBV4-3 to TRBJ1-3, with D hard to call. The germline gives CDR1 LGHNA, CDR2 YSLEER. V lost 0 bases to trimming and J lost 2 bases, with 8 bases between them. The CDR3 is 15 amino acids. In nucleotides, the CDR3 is TGCGCCAGCAGCCAAGAACCAGTGGCTGGAAACACCATATATTTT. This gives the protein CASSQEPVAGNTIYF.

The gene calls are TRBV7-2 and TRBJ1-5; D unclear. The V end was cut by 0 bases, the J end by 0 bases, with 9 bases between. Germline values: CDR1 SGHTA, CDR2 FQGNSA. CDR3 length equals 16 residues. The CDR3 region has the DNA TGTGCCAGCAGCTTAGCGGTGGGCGGTAGCAATCAGCCCCAGCATTTT. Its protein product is CASSLAVGGSNQPQHF.

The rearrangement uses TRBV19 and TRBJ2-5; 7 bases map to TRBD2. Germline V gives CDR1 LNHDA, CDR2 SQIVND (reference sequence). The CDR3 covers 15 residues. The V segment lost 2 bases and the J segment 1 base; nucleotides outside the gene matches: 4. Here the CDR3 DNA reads TGTGCCAGTAGTATACAGCGGGGTGGCCAAGAGACCCAGTACTTC. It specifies CASSIQRGGQETQYF.

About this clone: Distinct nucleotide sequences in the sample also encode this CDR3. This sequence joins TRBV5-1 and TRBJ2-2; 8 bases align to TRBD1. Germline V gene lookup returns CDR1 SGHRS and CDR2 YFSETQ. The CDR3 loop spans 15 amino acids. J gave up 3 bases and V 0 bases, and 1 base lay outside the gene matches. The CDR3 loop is CASSLDRGDTGELFF. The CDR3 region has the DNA TGCGCCAGCAGCTTGGACAGGGGGGACACCGGGGAGCTGTTTTTT.

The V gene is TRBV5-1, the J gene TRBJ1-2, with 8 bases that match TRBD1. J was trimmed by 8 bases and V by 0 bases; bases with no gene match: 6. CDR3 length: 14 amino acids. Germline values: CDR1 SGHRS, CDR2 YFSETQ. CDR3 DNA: TGCGCCAGCAGCTTGGCCCTGACAGGGGAAGGCTACACCTTC. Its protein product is CASSLALTGEGYTF. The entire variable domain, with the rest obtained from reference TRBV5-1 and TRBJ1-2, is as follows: KAGVTQTPRYLIKTRGQQVTLSCSPISGHRSVSWYQQTPGQGLQFLFEYFSETQRNKGNFPGRFSGRQFSNSRSEMNVSTLELGDSALYLCASSLALTGEGYTFGSGTRLTVV.

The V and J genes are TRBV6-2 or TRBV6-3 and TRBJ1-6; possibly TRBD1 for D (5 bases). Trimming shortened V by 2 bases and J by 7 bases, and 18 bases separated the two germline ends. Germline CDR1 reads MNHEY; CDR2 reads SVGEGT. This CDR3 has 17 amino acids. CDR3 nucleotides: TGTGCCAGCAGTTACGGGGACCCTCGGTCGGACAATTCACCCCTCCACTTT. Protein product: CASSYGDPRSDNSPLHF.

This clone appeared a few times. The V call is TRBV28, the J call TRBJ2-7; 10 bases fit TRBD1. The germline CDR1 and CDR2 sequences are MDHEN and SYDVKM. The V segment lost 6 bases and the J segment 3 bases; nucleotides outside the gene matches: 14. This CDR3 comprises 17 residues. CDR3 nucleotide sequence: TGTGCCAGCAGCCGGGGACAGGGGCATCTAGTCATCTACGAGCAGTACTTC. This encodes CASSRGQGHLVIYEQYF.

The CDR3 region has the DNA TGTGCCAGCAGCCTCCTAGCATCAGATACGCAGTATTTT. This codes for CASSLLASDTQYF. The chain recombines TRBV3-1 (or the pseudogene TRBV3-2) with TRBJ2-3; D is perhaps TRBD2 (5 bases). CDR3 length equals 13 residues. CDR1 and CDR2 (germline): LGHDT, YNNKEL (reference sequence). The V gene lost 4 bases and the J gene lost 4 bases, with 9 bases spanning the gap.

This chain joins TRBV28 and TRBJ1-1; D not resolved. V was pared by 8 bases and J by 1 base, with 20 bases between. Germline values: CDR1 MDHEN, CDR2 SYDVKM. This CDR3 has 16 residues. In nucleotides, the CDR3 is TGTGCCAGCGCCGGCCAGGAGTTCACACGGAACACTGAAGCTTTCTTT. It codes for CASAGQEFTRNTEAFF.

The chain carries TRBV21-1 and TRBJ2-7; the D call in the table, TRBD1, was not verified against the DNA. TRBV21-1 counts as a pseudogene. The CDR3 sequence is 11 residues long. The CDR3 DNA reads TGTGCCAGCAGCGCTTCCGGGACAGCGTACTTC. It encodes CASSASGTAYF.

CDR3 nucleotide sequence: TGCGCCAGCGGTGGCGGACAGGGGGCCGACAATGAGCAGTTCTTC. Amino acid sequence: CASGGGQGADNEQFF. The chain couples TRBV10-2 to TRBJ2-1; 11 nucleotides match TRBD1. The length of the CDR3 is 15 residues. Germline V lookup: CDR1 WSHSY, CDR2 SAAADI. V shed 8 bases and J 5 bases; nucleotides not matched to a gene: 8.